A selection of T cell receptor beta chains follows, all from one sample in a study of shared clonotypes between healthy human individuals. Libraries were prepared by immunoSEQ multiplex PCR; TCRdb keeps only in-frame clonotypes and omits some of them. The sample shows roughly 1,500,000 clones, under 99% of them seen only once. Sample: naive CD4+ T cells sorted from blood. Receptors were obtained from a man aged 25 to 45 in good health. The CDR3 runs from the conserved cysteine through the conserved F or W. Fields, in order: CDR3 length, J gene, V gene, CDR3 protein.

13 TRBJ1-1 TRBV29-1 CSVQPGMNTEAFF
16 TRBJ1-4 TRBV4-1 CASSVRPTPEIEKLFF
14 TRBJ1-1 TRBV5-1 CASSSPVGNTEAFF
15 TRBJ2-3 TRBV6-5 CASSGLGGGRDTQYF
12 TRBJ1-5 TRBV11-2 CASELGNQPQHF
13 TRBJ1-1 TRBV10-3 CAIRGASNTEAFF
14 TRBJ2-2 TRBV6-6 CASSRDTATGELFF
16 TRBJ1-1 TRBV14 CASSASSGTALTEAFF
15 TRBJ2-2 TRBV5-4 CASSFRTGNTGELFF
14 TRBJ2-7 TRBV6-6 CASSYFDYSYEQYF
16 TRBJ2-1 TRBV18 CASSPQSSAGKVEQFF
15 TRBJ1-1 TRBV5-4 CASSSPGGSNTEAFF
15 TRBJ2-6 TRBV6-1 CASRTYRGAPNVLTF
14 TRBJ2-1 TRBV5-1 CASRPGQGYNEQFF
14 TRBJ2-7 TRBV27 CASSLFRGSYEQYF
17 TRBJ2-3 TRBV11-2 CASSLGLAGSATDTQYF
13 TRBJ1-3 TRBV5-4 CASRGFSGNTIYF
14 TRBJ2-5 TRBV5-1 CASSLPGPQETQYF
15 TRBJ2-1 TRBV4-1 CASSPGGRNYNEQFF
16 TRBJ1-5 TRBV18 CASSQGQARSNQPQHF
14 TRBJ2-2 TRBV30 CAWSVLQGGGELFF
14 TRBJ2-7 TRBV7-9 CASSPETGGDEQYF
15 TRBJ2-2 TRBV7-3 CASSLRHTSTGELFF
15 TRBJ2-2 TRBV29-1 CSVAGPSANTGELFF
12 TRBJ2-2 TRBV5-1 CASSQRAGELFF
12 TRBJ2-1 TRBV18 CASSQSDNEQFF
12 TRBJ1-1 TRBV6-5 CASSYWGGKAFF
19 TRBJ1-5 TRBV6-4 CASSAGTEQQWTGCPPQHF